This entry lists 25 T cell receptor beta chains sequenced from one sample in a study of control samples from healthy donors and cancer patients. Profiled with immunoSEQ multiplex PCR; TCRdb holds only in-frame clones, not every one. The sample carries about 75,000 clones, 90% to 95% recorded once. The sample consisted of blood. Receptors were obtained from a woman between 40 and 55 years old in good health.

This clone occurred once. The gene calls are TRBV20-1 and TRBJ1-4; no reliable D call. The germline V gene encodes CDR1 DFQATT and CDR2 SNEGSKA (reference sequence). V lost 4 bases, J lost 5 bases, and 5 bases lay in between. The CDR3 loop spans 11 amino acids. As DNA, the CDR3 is TGCAGTGCTACGACAAATGAAAAACTGTTTTTT. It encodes CSATTNEKLFF.

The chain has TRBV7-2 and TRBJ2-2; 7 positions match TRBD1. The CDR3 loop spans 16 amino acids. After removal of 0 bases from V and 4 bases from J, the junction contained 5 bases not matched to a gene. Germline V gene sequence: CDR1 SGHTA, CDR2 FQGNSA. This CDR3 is CASSLAEQGPTGELFF. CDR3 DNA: TGTGCCAGCAGCTTAGCGGAACAGGGGCCCACCGGGGAGCTGTTTTTT.

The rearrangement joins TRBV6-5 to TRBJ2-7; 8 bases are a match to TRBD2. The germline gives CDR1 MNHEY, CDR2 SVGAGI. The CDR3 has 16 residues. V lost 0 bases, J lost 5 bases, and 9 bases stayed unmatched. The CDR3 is CASSYSGRGLGHEQYF. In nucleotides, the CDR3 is TGTGCCAGCAGTTACTCCGGTCGGGGACTAGGTCACGAGCAGTACTTC.

The CDR3, as DNA: TGTGCCTGGTCTACAGGGTCGGGAGGCTACACCTTC. It codes for CAWSTGSGGYTF. The gene calls are TRBV30 and TRBJ1-2, with D tentatively TRBD1 (6 bases). The length of the CDR3 is 12 residues. CDR1 and CDR2 (germline): GTSNPN, SVGIG (reference sequence). Trimming removed 5 bases at V and 8 bases at J, with 15 bases between.

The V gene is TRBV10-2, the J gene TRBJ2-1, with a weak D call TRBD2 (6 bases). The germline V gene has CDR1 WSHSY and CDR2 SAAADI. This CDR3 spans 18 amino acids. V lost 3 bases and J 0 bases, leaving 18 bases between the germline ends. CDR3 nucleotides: TGCGCCAGCAGTGAAGGGCGGGGCTACCAGAGCTCCTACAATGAGCAGTTCTTC. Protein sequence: CASSEGRGYQSSYNEQFF.

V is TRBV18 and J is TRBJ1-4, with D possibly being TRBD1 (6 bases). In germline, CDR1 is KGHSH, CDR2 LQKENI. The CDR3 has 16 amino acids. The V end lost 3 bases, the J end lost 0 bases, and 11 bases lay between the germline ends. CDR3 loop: CASSPRQETTNEKLFF. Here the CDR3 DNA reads TGTGCCAGCTCACCTAGACAGGAGACAACTAATGAAAAACTGTTTTTT.

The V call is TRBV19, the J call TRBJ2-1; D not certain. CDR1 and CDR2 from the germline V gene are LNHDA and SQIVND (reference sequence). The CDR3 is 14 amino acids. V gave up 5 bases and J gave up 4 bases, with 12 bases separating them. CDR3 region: CASSWPGTYNEQFF. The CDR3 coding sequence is TGTGCCAGTAGTTGGCCAGGCACATACAATGAGCAGTTCTTC.

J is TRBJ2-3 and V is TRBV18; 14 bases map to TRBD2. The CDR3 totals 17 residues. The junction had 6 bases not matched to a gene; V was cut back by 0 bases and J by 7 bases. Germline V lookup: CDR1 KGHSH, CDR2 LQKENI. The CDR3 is CASSPPGTSGSANTQYF. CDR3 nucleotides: TGTGCCAGCTCACCACCGGGGACTAGCGGGAGTGCTAATACGCAGTATTTT.

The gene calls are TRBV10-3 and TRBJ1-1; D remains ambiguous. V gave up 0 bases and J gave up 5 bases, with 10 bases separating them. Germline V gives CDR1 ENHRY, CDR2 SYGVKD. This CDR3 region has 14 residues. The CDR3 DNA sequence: TGTGCCATCAGTGAGTCGCATAGATGGACTGAAGCTTTCTTT. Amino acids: CAISESHRWTEAFF.

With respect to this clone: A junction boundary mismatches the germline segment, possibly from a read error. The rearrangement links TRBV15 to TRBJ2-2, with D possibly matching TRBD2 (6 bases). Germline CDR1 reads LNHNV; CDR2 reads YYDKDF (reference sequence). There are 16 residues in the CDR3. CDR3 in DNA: TGTGCCACCAGCAGAGATCCGGGGGTCGAACACCGGGGAGCTGTTTTT. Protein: CATSRDPGVEHRGAVF.

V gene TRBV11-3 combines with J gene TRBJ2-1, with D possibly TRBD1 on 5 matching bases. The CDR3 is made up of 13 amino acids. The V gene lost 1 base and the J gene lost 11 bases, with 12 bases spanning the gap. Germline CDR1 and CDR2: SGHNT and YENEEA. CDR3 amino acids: CASSLGLPGKQFF. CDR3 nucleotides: TGTGCCAGCAGCTTAGGGCTTCCAGGGAAGCAGTTCTTC.

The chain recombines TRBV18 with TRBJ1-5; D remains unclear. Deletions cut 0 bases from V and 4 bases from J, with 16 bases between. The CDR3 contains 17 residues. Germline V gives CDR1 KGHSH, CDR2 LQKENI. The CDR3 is CASSPPSGEMGNQPQHF. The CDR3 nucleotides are TGTGCCAGCTCACCACCTTCTGGGGAAATGGGAAATCAGCCCCAGCATTTT.

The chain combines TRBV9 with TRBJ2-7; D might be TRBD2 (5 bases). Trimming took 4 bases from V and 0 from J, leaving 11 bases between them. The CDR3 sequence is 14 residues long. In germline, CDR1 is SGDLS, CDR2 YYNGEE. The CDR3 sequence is CASSPTTPSYEQYF. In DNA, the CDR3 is TGTGCCAGCAGCCCGACTACCCCCTCCTACGAGCAGTACTTC.

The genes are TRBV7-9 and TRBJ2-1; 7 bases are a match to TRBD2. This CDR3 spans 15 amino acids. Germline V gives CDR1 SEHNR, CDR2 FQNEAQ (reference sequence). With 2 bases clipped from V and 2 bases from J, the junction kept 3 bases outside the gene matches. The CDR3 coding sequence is TGTGCCAGCAGCTTATCGGCGGGAGCCTACAATGAGCAGTTCTTC. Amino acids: CASSLSAGAYNEQFF.

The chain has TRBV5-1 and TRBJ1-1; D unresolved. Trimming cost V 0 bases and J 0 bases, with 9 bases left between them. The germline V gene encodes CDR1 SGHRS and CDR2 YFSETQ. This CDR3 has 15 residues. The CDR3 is CASSLERLMNTEAFF. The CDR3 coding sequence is TGCGCCAGCAGCTTGGAGCGACTGATGAACACTGAAGCTTTCTTT.

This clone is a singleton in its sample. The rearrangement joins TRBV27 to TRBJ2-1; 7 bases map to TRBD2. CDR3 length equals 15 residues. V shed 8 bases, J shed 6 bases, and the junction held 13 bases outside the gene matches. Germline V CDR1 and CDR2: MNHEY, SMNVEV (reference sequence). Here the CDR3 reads CASCPASGLGNEQFF. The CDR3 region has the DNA TGTGCCAGCTGCCCTGCTAGCGGCCTGGGCAATGAGCAGTTCTTC.

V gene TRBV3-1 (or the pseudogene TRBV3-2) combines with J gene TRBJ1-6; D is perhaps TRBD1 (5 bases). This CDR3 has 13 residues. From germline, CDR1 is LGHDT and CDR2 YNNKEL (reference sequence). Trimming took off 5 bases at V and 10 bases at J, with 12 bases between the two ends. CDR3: CASSFAGDSPLHF. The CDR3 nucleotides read TGTGCCAGCAGCTTCGCGGGGGACTCACCCCTCCACTTT.

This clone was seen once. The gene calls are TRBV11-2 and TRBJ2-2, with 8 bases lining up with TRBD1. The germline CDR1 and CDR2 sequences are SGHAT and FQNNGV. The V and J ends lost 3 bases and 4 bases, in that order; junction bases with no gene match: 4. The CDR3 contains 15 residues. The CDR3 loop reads CASSFAGGGTGELFF. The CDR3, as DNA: TGTGCCAGCAGCTTTGCAGGGGGCGGCACCGGGGAGCTGTTTTTT.

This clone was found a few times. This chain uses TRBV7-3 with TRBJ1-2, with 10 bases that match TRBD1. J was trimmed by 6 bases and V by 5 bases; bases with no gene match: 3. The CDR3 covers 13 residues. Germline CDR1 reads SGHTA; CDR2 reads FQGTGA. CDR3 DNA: TGTGCCAGCAGCAAGGGGACAGGGGATGGCTACACCTTC. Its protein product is CASSKGTGDGYTF. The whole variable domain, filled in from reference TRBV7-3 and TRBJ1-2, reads GAGVSQTPSNKVTEKGKYVELRCDPISGHTALYWYRQSLGQGPEFLIYFQGTGAADDSGLPNDRFFAVRPEGSVSTLKIQRTERGDSAVYLCASSKGTGDGYTFGSGTRLTVV.

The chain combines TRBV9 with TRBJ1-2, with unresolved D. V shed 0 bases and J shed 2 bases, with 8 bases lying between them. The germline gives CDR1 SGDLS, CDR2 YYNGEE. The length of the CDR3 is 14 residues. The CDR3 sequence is CASSVAPLNYGYTF. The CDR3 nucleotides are TGTGCCAGCAGCGTAGCGCCGCTAAACTATGGCTACACCTTC.

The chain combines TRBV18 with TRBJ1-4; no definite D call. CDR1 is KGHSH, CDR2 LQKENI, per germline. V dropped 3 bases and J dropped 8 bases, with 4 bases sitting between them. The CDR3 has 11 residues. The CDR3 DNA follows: TGTGCCAGCTCACCGAGCGAAAAACTGTTTTTT. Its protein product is CASSPSEKLFF.

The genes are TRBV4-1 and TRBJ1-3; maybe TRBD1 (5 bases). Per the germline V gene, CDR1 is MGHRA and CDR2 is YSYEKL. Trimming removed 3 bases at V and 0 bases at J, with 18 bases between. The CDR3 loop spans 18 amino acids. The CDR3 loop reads CASSHSPGGRDSGNTIYF. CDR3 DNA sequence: TGCGCCAGCAGCCATTCACCAGGAGGCAGGGACTCTGGAAACACCATATATTTT.

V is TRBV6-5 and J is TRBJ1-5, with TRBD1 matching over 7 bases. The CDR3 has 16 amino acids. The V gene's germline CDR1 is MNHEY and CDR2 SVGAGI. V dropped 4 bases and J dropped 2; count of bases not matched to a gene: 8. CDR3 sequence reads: CASSFGVQGGNQPQHF. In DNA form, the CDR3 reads TGTGCCAGCAGTTTCGGGGTTCAGGGGGGCAATCAGCCCCAGCATTTT.

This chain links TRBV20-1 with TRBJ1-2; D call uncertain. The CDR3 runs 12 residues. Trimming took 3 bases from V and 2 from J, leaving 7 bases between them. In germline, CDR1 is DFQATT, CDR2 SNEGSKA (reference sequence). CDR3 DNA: TGCAGTGCTAGTACCAGCAACTATGGCTACACCTTC. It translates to CSASTSNYGYTF.

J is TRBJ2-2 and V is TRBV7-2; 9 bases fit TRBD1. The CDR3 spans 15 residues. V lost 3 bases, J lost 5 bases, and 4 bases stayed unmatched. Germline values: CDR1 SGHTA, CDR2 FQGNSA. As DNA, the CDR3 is TGTGCCAGCAGCTTCCTAGGACAGGGGACCGGGGAGCTGTTTTTT. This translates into CASSFLGQGTGELFF. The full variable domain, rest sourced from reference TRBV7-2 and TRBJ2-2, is GAGVSQSPSNKVTEKGKDVELRCDPISGHTALYWYRQSLGQGLEFLIYFQGNSAPDKSGLPSDRFSAERTGGSVSTLTIQRTQQEDSAVYLCASSFLGQGTGELFFGEGSRLTVL.